This TCR beta chain appears in the sequencing data of a study of shared clonotypes between healthy human individuals. Study information: CD8 memory received one plate per donor, CD8 naive two, CD4 memory three and CD4 naive three. General study points: Blood alone was sampled, and tissue repertoires likely differ. As a rule, naive subsets had a larger estimated richness than memory subsets.

In regard to this clone: Its antigen is unknown.

The assay used deep level. The protocol was immunoSEQ multiplex PCR, while the TCRdb copy is restricted to in-frame clones and leaves out a portion. The sample yields 2 million to 2.5 million clones, about nine tenths seen once. This receptor was identified in a man in his late teens or twenties in good health. Some clones in this sample may be carry-over from other donors' samples. What was sequenced was naive CD4+ T cells from PBMCs. Subset specified: CD45RA+ positively selected.

In DNA form, the CDR3 reads TGCAGCGCCGGGACAACCGGGACTAATGAAAAACTGTTTTTT. This codes for CSAGTTGTNEKLFF. The V gene is TRBV29-1, the J gene TRBJ1-4; the D gene is possibly TRBD1 (6 bases). The CDR3 has 14 residues. V lost 7 bases and J 2 bases, leaving 14 bases between the germline ends. Germline CDR1 reads SQVTM; CDR2 reads ANQGSEA.